These 26 T cell receptor beta chains originate from one sample sequenced in a study of Tregs in tolerant kidney transplant recipients (dated by TCRdb to between 2018 and 2020). The method was the immunoSEQ multiplex PCR assay. The table comes from immuneACCESS by way of TCRdb, which keeps in-frame sequences with V and J called. Part of the clones is missing from these tables; in studies checked, under half for an unresolved V gene and the rest for unknown reasons. This sample is represented by 90,000 to 150,000 clones; 92% of them were singletons. Over 0.5% of the sample belongs to the ten largest clones. The sample comprised CD4+ T cells from blood. The origin of the receptors is a human donor in good health.

This chain links TRBV27 with TRBJ2-2; no reliable D call. Deletions cut 3 bases from V and 6 bases from J, with 11 bases between. The germline CDR1 and CDR2 sequences are MNHEY and SMNVEV (reference sequence). This CDR3 is 14 amino acids long. The CDR3 coding sequence is TGTGCCAGCAGTTTGAAAGTGGAGTCCGGGGAGCTGTTTTTT. Translation gives CASSLKVESGELFF.

The chain joins TRBV5-1 to TRBJ2-5, with D unresolved. Trimming pared 5 bases from V and 5 bases from J, leaving 10 bases between. Germline CDR1 and CDR2: SGHRS and YFSETQ. The CDR3 is 12 residues long. This CDR3 is CASRWTSETQYF. The CDR3 coding sequence is TGCGCCAGCAGGTGGACGTCGGAGACCCAGTACTTC.

This clone was counted a few times. The chain is built from TRBV5-1 and TRBJ2-7; TRBD2 aligns across 12 bases. CDR3 length: 14 residues. The V gene end was trimmed by 3 bases and the J gene end by 2 bases; junction bases not matched to a gene: 0. The V gene's germline CDR1 is SGHRS and CDR2 YFSETQ. CDR3 sequence reads: CASSWTSGAYEQYF. DNA of the CDR3: TGCGCCAGCAGCTGGACTAGCGGGGCCTACGAGCAGTACTTC.

The chain combines TRBV11-2 with TRBJ2-3; weak D call: TRBD1 (7 bases). The CDR3 contains 15 residues. The V gene lost 6 bases and the J gene lost 1 base, with 14 bases spanning the gap. The V gene's germline CDR1 is SGHAT and CDR2 FQNNGV. CDR3 nucleotide sequence: TGTGCCAGCAGTCCAGGGGGAGGAGGCACAGATACGCAGTATTTT. This translates into CASSPGGGGTDTQYF.

The chain carries TRBV7-9 and TRBJ1-2; weak D call: TRBD1 (6 bases). Looked up from germline, CDR1 is SEHNR and CDR2 is FQNEAQ (reference sequence). This CDR3 contains 13 residues. The V end lost 3 bases, the J end lost 4 bases, and 9 bases lay between the germline ends. CDR3 bases: TGTGCCAGCAGCTTTACAGGGCCCTATGGCTACACCTTC. Amino acids: CASSFTGPYGYTF.

This sequence joins TRBV5-1 and TRBJ2-5, with D hard to call. This CDR3 contains 15 residues. The V and J ends lost 0 bases and 3 bases respectively, with 12 bases between them. Germline-derived CDR1 and CDR2 are SGHRS and YFSETQ. The CDR3 loop reads CASSLGVGLKETQYF. Written as DNA, the CDR3 is TGCGCCAGCAGCTTGGGAGTCGGGCTAAAAGAGACCCAGTACTTC.

V usage is TRBV18 and J usage is TRBJ1-1; possible D gene TRBD1, 5 bases. The CDR3 length is 17 residues. Trimming pared 4 bases from V and 0 bases from J, leaving 18 bases between. Germline loops: CDR1 KGHSH, CDR2 LQKENI. For the CDR3, the DNA is TGTGCCAGCTCACTAACGGGGCCCCAGCCCTTGAACACTGAAGCTTTCTTT. This encodes CASSLTGPQPLNTEAFF.

This CDR3 is CASSGRLAGAVGDTQYF. The CDR3 DNA follows: TGTGCCAGCAGCGGAAGACTAGCGGGGGCCGTGGGAGATACGCAGTATTTT. This rearrangement joins TRBV5-4 to TRBJ2-3; 12 bases fit TRBD2. V was pared by 4 bases and J by 5 bases, with 11 bases of the junction left unmatched. Germline lookup yields CDR1 SGHNT and CDR2 YYREEE (reference sequence). The length of the CDR3 is 17 residues.

This chain connects TRBV7-2 to TRBJ2-7, with 9 bases fitting TRBD1. Trimming at V came to 3 bases and at J to 2 bases, leaving 5 bases not matched to a gene. Germline V lookup: CDR1 SGHTA, CDR2 FQGNSA. This CDR3 is built from 15 residues. The CDR3 here is CASSFVGQGAYEQYF. In nucleotides, the CDR3 is TGTGCCAGCAGCTTTGTGGGACAGGGTGCCTACGAGCAGTACTTC.

V usage is TRBV5-1 and J usage is TRBJ2-1; no definite D call. With 1 base removed from V and 8 bases from J, the gap between germline ends came to 7 bases. The CDR3 sequence is 12 residues long. Germline assignment: CDR1 SGHRS and CDR2 YFSETQ. Here the CDR3 reads CASSLLEDEQFF. DNA of the CDR3: TGCGCCAGCAGCTTGTTGGAAGATGAGCAGTTCTTC.

CDR3 loop: CGVSGIGGIGEQFF. The CDR3 DNA is TGTGGGGTTAGCGGGATAGGGGGAATAGGGGAGCAGTTCTTC. The chain has TRBV27 and TRBJ2-1, with TRBD2 identical over 8 bases. The CDR3 is 14 amino acids. Germline CDR1 MNHEY, CDR2 SMNVEV (reference sequence).

This rearrangement joins TRBV23-1 to TRBJ2-6; 10 positions match TRBD1. TRBV23-1 counts as an open reading frame of uncertain function. The CDR3 covers 18 residues. Trimming removed 0 bases from V and 0 bases from J; junction bases left unmatched: 2. In DNA form, the CDR3 reads TGCGCCAGCAGTCAATCTGGACAGGGGGACTCTGGGGCCAACGTCCTGACTTTC. Translating it yields CASSQSGQGDSGANVLTF.

V is TRBV18 and J is TRBJ2-3; TRBD2 matches at 8 bases. V gave up 3 bases and J gave up 4 bases; unmatched junction bases: 9. From germline, CDR1 is KGHSH and CDR2 LQKENI. There are 16 residues in the CDR3. Written as DNA, the CDR3 is TGTGCCAGCTCACCTATAGGGACTAGTCTTCCAGATACGCAGTATTTT. As protein: CASSPIGTSLPDTQYF. The complete variable domain, with remaining parts taken from reference TRBV18 and TRBJ2-3, reads NAGVMQNPRHLVRRRGQEARLRCSPMKGHSHVYWYRQLPEEGLKFMVYLQKENIIDESGMPKERFSAEFPKEGPSILRIQQVVRGDSAAYFCASSPIGTSLPDTQYFGPGTRLTVL.

This clone was counted a single time. This chain joins TRBV30 and TRBJ1-3; 7 bases are a match to TRBD1. This CDR3 region has 14 residues. Germline values: CDR1 GTSNPN, CDR2 SVGIG (reference sequence). V lost 5 bases and J lost 4; bases outside the gene matches: 8. The CDR3 protein is CAWVQTGPGNTIYF. Here the CDR3 DNA reads TGTGCCTGGGTTCAGACAGGGCCGGGAAACACCATATATTTT.

The genes are TRBV5-1 and TRBJ1-2, with 8 bases matching TRBD1. Germline values: CDR1 SGHRS, CDR2 YFSETQ. The V and J ends lost 2 bases and 8 bases, in that order; junction bases with no gene match: 8. The CDR3 spans 14 residues. In nucleotides, the CDR3 is TGCGCCAGCAGCTTTATTGGGCAGGGGGCCGGCTACACCTTC. This encodes CASSFIGQGAGYTF.

V gene TRBV5-1 combines with J gene TRBJ2-5; D could derive from TRBD1 or TRBD2 (5 bases each). Looked up from germline, CDR1 is SGHRS and CDR2 is YFSETQ. Deletions cut 1 base from V and 3 bases from J, with 19 bases between. The CDR3 contains 17 residues. The CDR3 nucleotides are TGCGCCAGCAGCTTGTCTCGCGGGCTGGGGGTAGAAGAGACCCAGTACTTC. Translation gives CASSLSRGLGVEETQYF.

The rearrangement joins TRBV5-1 to TRBJ1-2; D possibly corresponds to TRBD1 (5 bases). Trimming removed 4 bases from V and 6 bases from J, with 13 bases in between. This CDR3 is 13 amino acids long. CDR1 is SGHRS, CDR2 YFSETQ, per germline. The CDR3 spells CASSLIQEDGYTF. CDR3 bases: TGCGCCAGCAGCCTAATACAGGAAGATGGCTACACCTTC. Using reference TRBV5-1 and TRBJ1-2 for the parts outside the CDR3, the full variable domain is KAGVTQTPRYLIKTRGQQVTLSCSPISGHRSVSWYQQTPGQGLQFLFEYFSETQRNKGNFPGRFSGRQFSNSRSEMNVSTLELGDSALYLCASSLIQEDGYTFGSGTRLTVV.

The CDR3 nucleotides read TGTGCCAGCTCACCGGCCGACAGGAATAACAATGAGCAGTTCTTC. It specifies CASSPADRNNNEQFF. V and J are TRBV18 and TRBJ2-1, with TRBD1 as a possible D gene (6 bases). The CDR3 extends over 15 amino acids. V lost 3 bases and J 5 bases, leaving 14 bases between the germline ends. CDR1 KGHSH and CDR2 LQKENI come from the germline V gene.

Written as DNA, the CDR3 is TGTGCCAGCAGCTTAGCGGGACTAGCGGGAGTAGCGGAGACCCAGTACTTC. The encoded protein is CASSLAGLAGVAETQYF. V gene TRBV7-8 combines with J gene TRBJ2-5; TRBD2 agrees at 14 bases. The CDR3 is made up of 17 amino acids. V lost 0 bases and J lost 5; bases outside the gene matches: 5. From germline, CDR1 is SGHVS and CDR2 FQNEAQ.

The chain couples TRBV4-2 to TRBJ2-7; 8 bases match TRBD2. The V segment lost 6 bases and the J segment 3 bases; nucleotides outside the gene matches: 7. Germline lookup yields CDR1 LGHNA and CDR2 YNFKEQ. The CDR3 is made up of 14 amino acids. The DNA for the CDR3 is TGTGCCAGCAGTCATAGCGGGGTGGGCTACGAGCAGTACTTC. This translates into CASSHSGVGYEQYF.

This clone was counted once. CDR3 region: CASSRPGQGASYEQYF. DNA for the CDR3: TGTGCCAGCAGTCGTCCGGGACAGGGGGCCTCCTACGAGCAGTACTTC. The rearrangement uses TRBV5-4 and TRBJ2-7; 12 bases are a match to TRBD1. The V segment lost 5 bases and the J segment 0 bases; nucleotides outside the gene matches: 6. The V gene's germline CDR1 is SGHNT and CDR2 YYREEE (reference sequence). There are 16 residues in the CDR3.

The gene calls are TRBV2 and TRBJ1-5; 10 bases map to TRBD1. This CDR3 spans 14 amino acids. Unmatched junction bases numbered 4, after V lost 6 bases and J lost 5 bases. Germline assignment: CDR1 SNHLY and CDR2 FYNNEI. CDR3 in DNA: TGTGCCAGCAGAGGACAGGGGGAATATCAGCCCCAGCATTTT. It translates to CASRGQGEYQPQHF.

The J gene is TRBJ1-2, the V gene TRBV2; possible D gene TRBD1, 5 bases. Looked up from germline, CDR1 is SNHLY and CDR2 is FYNNEI. The CDR3 covers 13 residues. V lost 4 bases, J lost 8 bases, and 14 bases lay in between. Written as DNA, the CDR3 is TGTGCCAGCAGTGTTACCAGGGAGGGGGGCTACACCTTC. Translating it yields CASSVTREGGYTF.

The V gene is TRBV5-6, the J gene TRBJ2-3, with 10 nucleotides matching TRBD2. This CDR3 contains 16 residues. The germline V gene encodes CDR1 SGHDT and CDR2 YYEEEE. V shed 0 bases and J 4 bases; nucleotides not matched to a gene: 5. The CDR3 DNA reads TGTGCCAGCAGCTTGGCCACCGGGACTAGCGCAGATACGCAGTATTTT. It is translated as CASSLATGTSADTQYF. The full variable domain, rest sourced from reference TRBV5-6 and TRBJ2-3, is DAGVTQSPTHLIKTRGQQVTLRCSPKSGHDTVSWYQQALGQGPQFIFQYYEEEERQRGNFPDRFSGHQFPNYSSELNVNALLLGDSALYLCASSLATGTSADTQYFGPGTRLTVL.

The sample holds one count of this clone. This same CDR3 is encoded by further DNA sequences in the sample. V gene TRBV5-1 combines with J gene TRBJ2-5; 9 positions match TRBD1. V shed 0 bases, J shed 5 bases, and the junction held 2 bases outside the gene matches. This CDR3 region has 14 residues. Germline V gene data show CDR1 as SGHRS and CDR2 as YFSETQ. The CDR3 DNA follows: TGCGCCAGCAGCTTGGACAGGGGGCTTGAGACCCAGTACTTC. Amino acid sequence: CASSLDRGLETQYF. The variable domain in full, with the rest retrieved from reference TRBV5-1 and TRBJ2-5, is KAGVTQTPRYLIKTRGQQVTLSCSPISGHRSVSWYQQTPGQGLQFLFEYFSETQRNKGNFPGRFSGRQFSNSRSEMNVSTLELGDSALYLCASSLDRGLETQYFGPGTRLLVL.

This sequence joins TRBV14 and TRBJ2-2; 14 bases match TRBD2. The CDR3 totals 18 residues. Germline V gene lookup returns CDR1 SGHDN and CDR2 FVKESK. V lost 1 base to trimming and J lost 4 bases; unmatched junction nucleotides: 5. CDR3 in amino acids: CASSQARTSGGFTGELFF. In DNA form, the CDR3 reads TGTGCCAGCAGCCAAGCCAGGACTAGCGGGGGGTTCACCGGGGAGCTGTTTTTT. Full variable domain (missing parts from reference TRBV14 and TRBJ2-2): EAGVTQFPSHSVIEKGQTVTLRCDPISGHDNLYWYRRVMGKEIKFLLHFVKESKQDESGMPNNRFLAERTGGTYSTLKVQPAELEDSGVYFCASSQARTSGGFTGELFFGEGSRLTVL.